One T cell receptor beta chain is described in this entry. The method was immunoSEQ multiplex PCR; TCRdb's version includes in-frame clones alone and lacks a portion of them. This sample has about 480 clones; roughly 60% occur once, and the top ten carry roughly 44%. The label indicates: CD137+ CD4 T cells sorted after culture with HeLa expressing allogeneic HLA-DP. Stimulation used HeLa cells expressing transduced HLA-DPA1/DPB1, HLA-DM, invariant chain and CD80. HeLa cells expressing allogeneic DPB1 restimulated the approximately 15-day-expanded CD4+ cells for 20 to 25 h. The data were obtained in a study of T cell repertoires and HLA-DP antigens. The CDR3 extends over 16 amino acids. Germline V gene data show CDR1 as LNHDA and CDR2 as SQIVND (reference sequence). V lost 8 bases to trimming and J lost 4 bases; unmatched junction nucleotides: 12.

This receptor was obtained from a man aged 55 to 69 in good health and CMV-seronegative. The chain recombines TRBV19 with TRBJ2-2; 8 nucleotides match TRBD1. The sample taken for sequencing was alloreactive CD137+ CD4+ T cells from cultured PBMCs. Subset given: CD137+ CD4+ cells sorted after around 25 h restimulation with the allogeneic HLA-DP-expressing HeLa cells. The CDR3 DNA follows: TGTGCCAGTCGGGTTTGGCAGGGGGCCCCCACCGGGGAGCTGTTTTTT. Translation gives CASRVWQGAPTGELFF.